This TCR beta chain emerged from a study of T-cell reconstitution after alpha-beta-depleted transplantation in children. This clonotype was observed at least ten times. Preparing the TCRbeta library involved the use of unique molecular identifiers. TCRdb reanalysed the PCR reads using MiXCR and keeps one entry per CDR3 protein. This table has a few hundred thousand distinct CDR3 sequences, about 9.6% appearing once. V was cut by 0 bases and J by 6 bases, with 12 bases left in between. The germline gives CDR1 SEHNR, CDR2 FQNEAQ (reference sequence). The CDR3 consists of 15 residues. Source: PBMCs from the stem cell graft donor, taken from the stem cell graft. The sequence came from a human donor who donated a stem cell graft to a child with SCID. J is TRBJ2-1 and V is TRBV7-9; maybe TRBD1 (6 bases). CDR3 sequence (DNA): TGTGCCAGCAGCTTAGCACAGGGTATAGCCAATGAGCAGTTCTTC. This translates into CASSLAQGIANEQFF.